This T cell receptor beta chain comes out of a study of blood T cell repertoires in COVID-19. V shed 5 bases and J 4 bases; nucleotides not matched to a gene: 12. The CDR3 runs to 16 residues. Germline CDR1 SGHTA, CDR2 FQGNSA. This clone has a handful of counts. As handled by the study authors: For nucleated cells, counts were estimated from reference gene primer amplification. The repertoire was sequenced with immunoSEQ multiplex PCR; TCRdb's copy has only in-frame clones and lacks some. The V and J calls and clone size are taken from that table; D and trimming were inferred from the DNA. The data show a few hundred thousand clones, around nine tenths seen once. Membership in each cohort depended on participant-reported clinical history. Two consecutive negative NP/OP PCR tests, clearance, or resolved symptoms defined Cohort 3 recovery.

Material: PBMCs or T cells enriched from blood (not recorded which). The receptor comes from a woman aged 35 to 49 who had recovered from COVID-19. This rearrangement joins TRBV7-2 to TRBJ1-1; 8 positions agree with TRBD1. Here the CDR3 DNA reads TGTGCCAGCAGCACCCGTGGAAACAGGGGGACCACTGAAGCTTTCTTT. Translation gives CASSTRGNRGTTEAFF. The full variable domain, in which reference TRBV7-2 and TRBJ1-1 provide the parts outside the CDR3, is GAGVSQSPSNKVTEKGKDVELRCDPISGHTALYWYRQSLGQGLEFLIYFQGNSAPDKSGLPSDRFSAERTGGSVSTLTIQRTQQEDSAVYLCASSTRGNRGTTEAFFGQGTRLTVV.